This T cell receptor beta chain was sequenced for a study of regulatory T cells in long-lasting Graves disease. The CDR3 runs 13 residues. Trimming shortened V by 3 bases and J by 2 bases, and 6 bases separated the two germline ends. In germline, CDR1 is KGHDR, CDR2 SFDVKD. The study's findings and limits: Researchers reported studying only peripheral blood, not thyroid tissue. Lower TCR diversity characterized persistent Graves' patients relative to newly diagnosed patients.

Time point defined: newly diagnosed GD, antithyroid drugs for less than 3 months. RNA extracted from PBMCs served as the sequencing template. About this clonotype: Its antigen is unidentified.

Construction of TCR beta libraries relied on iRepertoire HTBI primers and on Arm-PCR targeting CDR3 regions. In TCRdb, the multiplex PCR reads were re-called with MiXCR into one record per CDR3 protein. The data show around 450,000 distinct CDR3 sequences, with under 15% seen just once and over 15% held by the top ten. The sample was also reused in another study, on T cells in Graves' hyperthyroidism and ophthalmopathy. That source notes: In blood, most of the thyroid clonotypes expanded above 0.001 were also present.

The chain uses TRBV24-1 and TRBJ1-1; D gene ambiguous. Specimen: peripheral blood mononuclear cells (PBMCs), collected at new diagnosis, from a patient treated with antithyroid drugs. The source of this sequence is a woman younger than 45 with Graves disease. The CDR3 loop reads CATSDQDNTEAFF. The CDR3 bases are TGTGCCACCAGTGATCAGGACAACACTGAAGCTTTCTTT.